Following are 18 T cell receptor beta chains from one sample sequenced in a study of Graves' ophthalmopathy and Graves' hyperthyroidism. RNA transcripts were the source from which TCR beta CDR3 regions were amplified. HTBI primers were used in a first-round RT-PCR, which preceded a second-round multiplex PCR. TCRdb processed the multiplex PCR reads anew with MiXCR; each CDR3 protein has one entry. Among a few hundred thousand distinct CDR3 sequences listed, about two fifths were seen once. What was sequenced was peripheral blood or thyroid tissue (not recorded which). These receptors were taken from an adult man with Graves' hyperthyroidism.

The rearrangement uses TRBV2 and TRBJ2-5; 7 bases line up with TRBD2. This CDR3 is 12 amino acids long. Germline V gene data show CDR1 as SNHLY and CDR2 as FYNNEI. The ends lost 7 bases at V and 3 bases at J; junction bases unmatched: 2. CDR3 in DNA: TGTGCCAGCACTGGGGGGGAAGAGACCCAGTACTTC. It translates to CASTGGEETQYF.

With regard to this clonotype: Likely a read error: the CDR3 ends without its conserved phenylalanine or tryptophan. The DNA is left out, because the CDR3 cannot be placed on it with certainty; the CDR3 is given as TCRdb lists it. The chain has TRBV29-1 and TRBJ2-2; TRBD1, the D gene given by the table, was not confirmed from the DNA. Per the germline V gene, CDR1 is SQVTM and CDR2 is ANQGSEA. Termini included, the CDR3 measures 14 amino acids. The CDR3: CSVGGRQPHRGAVV.

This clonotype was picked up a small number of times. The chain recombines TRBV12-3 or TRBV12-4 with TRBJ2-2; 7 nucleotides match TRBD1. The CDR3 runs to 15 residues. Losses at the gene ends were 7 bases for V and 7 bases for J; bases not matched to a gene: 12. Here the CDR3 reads CASISRQGGIGELFF. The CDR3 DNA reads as TGTGCCAGCATTTCACGACAGGGCGGAATCGGGGAGCTGTTTTTT.

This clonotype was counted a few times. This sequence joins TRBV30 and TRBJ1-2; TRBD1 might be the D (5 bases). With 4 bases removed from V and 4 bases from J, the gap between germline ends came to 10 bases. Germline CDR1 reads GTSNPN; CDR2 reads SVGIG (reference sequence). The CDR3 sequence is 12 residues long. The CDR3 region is CAWNGGTYGYTF. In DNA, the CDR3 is TGTGCCTGGAACGGGGGTACCTATGGCTACACCTTC. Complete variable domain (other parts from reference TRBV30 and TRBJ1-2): SQTIHQWPATLVQPVGSPLSLECTVEGTSNPNLYWYRQAAGRGLQLLFYSVGIGQISSEVPQNLSASRPQDRQFILSSKKLLLSDSGFYLCAWNGGTYGYTFGSGTRLTVV.

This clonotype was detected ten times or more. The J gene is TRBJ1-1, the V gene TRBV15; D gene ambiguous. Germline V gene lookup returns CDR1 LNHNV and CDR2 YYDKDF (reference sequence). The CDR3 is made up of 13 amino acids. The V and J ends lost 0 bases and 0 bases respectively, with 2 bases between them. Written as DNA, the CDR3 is TGTGCCACCAGCAGAGAGCTGAACACTGAAGCTTTCTTT. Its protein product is CATSRELNTEAFF. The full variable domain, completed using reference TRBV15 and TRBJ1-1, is DAMVIQNPRYQVTQFGKPVTLSCSQTLNHNVMYWYQQKSSQAPKLLFHYYDKDFNNEADTPDNFQSRRPNTSFCFLDIRSPGLGDTAMYLCATSRELNTEAFFGQGTRLTVV.

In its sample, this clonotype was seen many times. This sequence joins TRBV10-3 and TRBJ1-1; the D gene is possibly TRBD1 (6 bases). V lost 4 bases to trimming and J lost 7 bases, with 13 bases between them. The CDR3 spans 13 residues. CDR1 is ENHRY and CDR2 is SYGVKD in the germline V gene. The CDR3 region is CAISVRAGDEAFF. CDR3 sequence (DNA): TGTGCCATCAGTGTTCGGGCAGGGGATGAAGCTTTCTTT.

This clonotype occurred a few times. DNA for the CDR3: TGTGCCAGCAGCCCGGACAGGGATAATGAGCAGTTCTTC. Protein: CASSPDRDNEQFF. The chain recombines TRBV7-2 with TRBJ2-7; 8 bases are a match to TRBD1. The J call may be incorrect, as the DNA end agrees better with TRBJ2-1. Germline V gives CDR1 SGHTA, CDR2 FQGNSA. The CDR3 consists of 13 residues.

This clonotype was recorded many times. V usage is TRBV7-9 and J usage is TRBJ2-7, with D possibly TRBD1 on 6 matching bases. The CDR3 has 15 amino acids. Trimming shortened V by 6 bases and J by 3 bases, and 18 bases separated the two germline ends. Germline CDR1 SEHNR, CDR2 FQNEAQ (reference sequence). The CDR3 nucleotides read TGTGCCAGCAGTCCCCGGGACACCATACACTACGAGCAGTACTTC. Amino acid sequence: CASSPRDTIHYEQYF.

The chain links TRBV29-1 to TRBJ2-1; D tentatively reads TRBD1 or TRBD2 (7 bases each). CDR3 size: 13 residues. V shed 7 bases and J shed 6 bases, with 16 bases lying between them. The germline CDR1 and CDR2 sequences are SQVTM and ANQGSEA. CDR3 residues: CSAGGGGPNEQFF. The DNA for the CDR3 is TGCAGCGCGGGGGGAGGGGGCCCCAATGAGCAGTTCTTC.

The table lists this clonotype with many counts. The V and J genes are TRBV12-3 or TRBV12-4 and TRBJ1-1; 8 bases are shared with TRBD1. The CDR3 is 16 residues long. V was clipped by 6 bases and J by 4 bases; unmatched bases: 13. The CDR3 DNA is TGTGCCAGCAGCCCCTTCCAGGGGGCGGGGATCACTGAAGCTTTCTTT. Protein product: CASSPFQGAGITEAFF.

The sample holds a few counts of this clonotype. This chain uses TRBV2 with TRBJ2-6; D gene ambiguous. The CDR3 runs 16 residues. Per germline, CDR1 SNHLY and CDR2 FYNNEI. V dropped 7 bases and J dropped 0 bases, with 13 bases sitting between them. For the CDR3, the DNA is TGTGCCAGCACCTTAAGGCGGATCTCTGGGGCCAACGTCCTGACTTTC. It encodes CASTLRRISGANVLTF.

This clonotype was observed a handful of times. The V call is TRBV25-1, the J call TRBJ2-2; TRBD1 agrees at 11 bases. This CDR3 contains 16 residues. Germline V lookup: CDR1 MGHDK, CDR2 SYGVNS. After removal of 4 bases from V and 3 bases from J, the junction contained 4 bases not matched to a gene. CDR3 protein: CASSAWDRGDTGELFF. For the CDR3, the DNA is TGTGCCAGCAGTGCCTGGGACAGGGGGGACACCGGGGAGCTGTTTTTT.

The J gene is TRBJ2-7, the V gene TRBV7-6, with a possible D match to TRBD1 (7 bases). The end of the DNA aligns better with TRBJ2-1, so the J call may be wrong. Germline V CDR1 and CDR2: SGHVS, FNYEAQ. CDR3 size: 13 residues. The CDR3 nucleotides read TGTGCCAGCGGGGGGACAGTTTACAATGAGCAGTTCTTC. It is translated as CASGGTVYNEQFF.

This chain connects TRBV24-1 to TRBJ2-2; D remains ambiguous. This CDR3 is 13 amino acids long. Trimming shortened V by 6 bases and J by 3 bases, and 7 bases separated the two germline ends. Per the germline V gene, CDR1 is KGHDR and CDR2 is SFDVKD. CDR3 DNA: TGTGCCACCAGTCCGTATTACACCGGGGAGCTGTTTTTT. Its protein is CATSPYYTGELFF.

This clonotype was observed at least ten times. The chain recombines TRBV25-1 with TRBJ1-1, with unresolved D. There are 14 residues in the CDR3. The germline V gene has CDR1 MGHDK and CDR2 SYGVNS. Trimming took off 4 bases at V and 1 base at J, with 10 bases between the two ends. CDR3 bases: TGTGCCAGCAGTGTCCGAGGAAGGAACACTGAAGCTTTCTTT. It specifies CASSVRGRNTEAFF.

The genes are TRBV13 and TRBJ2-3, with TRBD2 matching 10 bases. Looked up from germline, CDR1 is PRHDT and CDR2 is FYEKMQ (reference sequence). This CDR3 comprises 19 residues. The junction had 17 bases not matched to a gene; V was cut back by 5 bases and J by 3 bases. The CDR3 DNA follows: TGTGCCAGCAGCCCTCGGGGAGCGGGAGGGCCTCTACCGACAGATACGCAGTATTTT. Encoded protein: CASSPRGAGGPLPTDTQYF.

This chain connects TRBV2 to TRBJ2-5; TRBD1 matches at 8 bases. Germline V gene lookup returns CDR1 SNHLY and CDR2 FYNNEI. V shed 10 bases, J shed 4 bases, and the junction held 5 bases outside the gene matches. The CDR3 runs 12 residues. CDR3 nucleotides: TGTGCCATCAGGGGGCTTAGAGAGACCCAGTACTTC. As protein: CAIRGLRETQYF.

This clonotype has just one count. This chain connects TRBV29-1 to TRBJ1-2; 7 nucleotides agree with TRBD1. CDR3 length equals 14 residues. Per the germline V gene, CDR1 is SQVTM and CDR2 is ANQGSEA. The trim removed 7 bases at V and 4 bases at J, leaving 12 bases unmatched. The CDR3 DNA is TGCAGCGCCAACCCGGGGACAGCCATCTATGGCTACACCTTC. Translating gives CSANPGTAIYGYTF.